The source of this TCR beta chain is a study of vaccination effects on CD4 cells after COVID-19. This CDR3 comprises 13 residues. Germline V lookup: CDR1 MNHEY, CDR2 SMNVEV (reference sequence). The V end lost 3 bases, the J end lost 5 bases, and 7 bases lay between the germline ends. Assay used: immunoSEQ multiplex PCR; TCRdb lists only in-frame clones, some missing. The profile shows about 52,000 clones, approximately 79% of them singletons. In regard to this clone: Its antigen is not known.

Study-wide findings and caveats: Marked clonal contraction was seen late after vaccination (in both infection- and vaccine-induced clones).

Antigen-specific CD4+ T cells were expanded with viral peptide pools in the ViraFEST assay before sequencing. The authors isolated CD4+ T cells after more than eight days of culture. Negative nucleocapsid antibody tests before and after vaccination confirmed no previous SARS-CoV-2 infection. Days 3 and 7 saw half the medium replaced with IL-2 medium. Source: CD4+ T cells from PBMCs cultured with HCoV-OC43 spike peptides, taken before COVID-19 vaccination. Subset noted: HCoV-OC43 spike overlapping peptide pool stimulation. This receptor was taken from a human donor who received a COVID-19 vaccine. The chain links TRBV27 to TRBJ2-2; D remains unclear. The DNA for the CDR3 is TGTGCCAGCAGTTTTACAAGGACCGGGGAGCTGTTTTTT. Amino acids: CASSFTRTGELFF.